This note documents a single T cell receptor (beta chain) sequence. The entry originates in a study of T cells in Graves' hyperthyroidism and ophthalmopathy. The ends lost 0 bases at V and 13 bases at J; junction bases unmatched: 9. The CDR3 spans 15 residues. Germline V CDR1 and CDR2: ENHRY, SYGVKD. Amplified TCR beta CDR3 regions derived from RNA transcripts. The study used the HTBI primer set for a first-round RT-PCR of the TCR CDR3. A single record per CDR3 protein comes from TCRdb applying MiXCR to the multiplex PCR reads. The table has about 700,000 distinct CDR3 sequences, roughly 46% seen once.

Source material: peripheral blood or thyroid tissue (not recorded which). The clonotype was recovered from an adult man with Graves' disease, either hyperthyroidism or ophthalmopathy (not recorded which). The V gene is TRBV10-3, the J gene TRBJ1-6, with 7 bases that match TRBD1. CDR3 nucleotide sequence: TGTGCCATCAGTGAGTCCAGGGACAGCAATCAGCCCCTCCACTTT. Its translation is CAISESRDSNQPLHF.